This T cell receptor (beta chain) was recorded in a study of beta chain features in type 1 diabetes. With regard to this clone: A read error may produce the germline difference seen at one junction end.

The authors reverse transcribed all of the isolated RNA, so sequencing captured expressed TCRB transcripts. The assay was immunoSEQ multiplex PCR, and TCRdb's table has in-frame clones only and misses some. The data contain a few hundred thousand clones, about 25% of them seen just once; the ten biggest clones take up roughly 4%. The CDR3 consists of 13 residues. CDR1 is MNHEY and CDR2 is SVGAGI in the germline V gene. The clonotype was recovered from a man aged 25 to 45 in good health. What was sequenced was central memory CD4+ T cells from blood. The rearrangement uses TRBV6-5 and TRBJ2-5; 7 nucleotides agree with TRBD1. This CDR3 reads CAISETGTETQYF. CDR3 nucleotide sequence: TGTGCCATCAGTGAGACAGGGACGGAGACCCAGTACTTC.